The rows below give T cell receptor beta chains drawn from one sample of a study of T cells after yellow fever vaccination. TCRdb ran MiXCR on the 5' RACE reads and lists one entry per CDR3 protein. The sample shows a few hundred thousand distinct CDR3 sequences, 17% of them seen only once. This specimen was PBMCs, taken 5 days after the first yellow fever vaccination. These TCRs come from a man aged 18 to 29 who received the YFV17D yellow fever vaccine. The CDR3 runs from the conserved cysteine through the conserved F or W. The order of the fields is clone size, J gene, V gene, CDR3 protein. Clone sizes are given selectively: once, few, many, or a class where the clone is expanded.

abundance: once
j_gene: TRBJ2-3
v_gene: TRBV6-5
CDR3aa: CASGPTDTQYF

abundance: -
j_gene: TRBJ2-5
v_gene: TRBV5-1
CDR3aa: CASSTLQDGTGTQYF

abundance: few
j_gene: TRBJ2-3
v_gene: TRBV9
CDR3aa: CASSVGTSGFTSLSTDTQYF

abundance: -
j_gene: TRBJ1-1
v_gene: TRBV5-4
CDR3aa: CASSQTEGRAFF

abundance: -
j_gene: TRBJ1-3
v_gene: TRBV9
CDR3aa: CASSVLGQRGLNTIYF

abundance: -
j_gene: TRBJ1-4
v_gene: TRBV29-1
CDR3aa: CSVEEGRGASYEKLFF

abundance: few
j_gene: TRBJ2-1
v_gene: TRBV11-2
CDR3aa: CASSLERFAGVNEQFF

abundance: -
j_gene: TRBJ1-1
v_gene: TRBV5-4
CDR3aa: CASSLERVEGGNTEAFF

abundance: few
j_gene: TRBJ1-1
v_gene: TRBV5-1
CDR3aa: CASSSKWGDMNTEAFF

abundance: -
j_gene: TRBJ2-7
v_gene: TRBV5-4
CDR3aa: CASSFFSRAERLEQYF

abundance: few
j_gene: TRBJ1-1
v_gene: TRBV4-1
CDR3aa: CASSPRTVRMNTEAFF

abundance: -
j_gene: TRBJ1-2
v_gene: TRBV20-1
CDR3aa: CSARDWLAGGYYGYTF

abundance: few
j_gene: TRBJ1-4
v_gene: TRBV7-2
CDR3aa: CASSRGGSSGDEKLFF

abundance: -
j_gene: TRBJ2-1
v_gene: TRBV12-3/TRBV12-4
CDR3aa: CASSLAGGLGEQFF

abundance: -
j_gene: TRBJ2-5
v_gene: TRBV4-2
CDR3aa: CASSAKGTEETQYF

abundance: -
j_gene: TRBJ2-5
v_gene: TRBV20-1
CDR3aa: CSARLGYRETQYF

abundance: many
j_gene: TRBJ2-2
v_gene: TRBV12-3/TRBV12-4
CDR3aa: CASSPGGAAGELFF

abundance: -
j_gene: TRBJ2-1
v_gene: TRBV20-1
CDR3aa: CSAGAEGSSYNEQFF

abundance: -
j_gene: TRBJ1-6
v_gene: TRBV7-9
CDR3aa: CASISGGGSPLHF

abundance: -
j_gene: TRBJ1-1
v_gene: TRBV6-5
CDR3aa: CASSYSRDEAFF

abundance: few
j_gene: TRBJ2-1
v_gene: TRBV7-3
CDR3aa: CASSPTGQGASYNEQFF

abundance: -
j_gene: TRBJ2-4
v_gene: TRBV29-1
CDR3aa: CSATPRGLYGKNIQYF

abundance: -
j_gene: TRBJ1-2
v_gene: TRBV7-9
CDR3aa: CASSLTPLGGANYGYTF

abundance: many
j_gene: TRBJ1-2
v_gene: TRBV12-3/TRBV12-4
CDR3aa: CASSPTDRSLYGYTF

abundance: -
j_gene: TRBJ1-1
v_gene: TRBV20-1
CDR3aa: CSAKPQMNTEAFF

abundance: once
j_gene: TRBJ2-3
v_gene: TRBV19
CDR3aa: CASSTTRGAGDTQYF

abundance: -
j_gene: TRBJ1-1
v_gene: TRBV4-1
CDR3aa: CASSQTTGSVTEAFF

abundance: -
j_gene: TRBJ1-2
v_gene: TRBV12-3/TRBV12-4
CDR3aa: CASSLRPYSGGYTF

abundance: few
j_gene: TRBJ2-2
v_gene: TRBV5-1
CDR3aa: CASSLVESGELFF

abundance: few
j_gene: TRBJ2-2
v_gene: TRBV27
CDR3aa: CASSTTGDTGELFF

abundance: few
j_gene: TRBJ2-7
v_gene: TRBV25-1
CDR3aa: CASSEFWGGRAYEQYF

abundance: -
j_gene: TRBJ2-2
v_gene: TRBV5-4
CDR3aa: CASSLARDTFTGELFF

abundance: few
j_gene: TRBJ2-3
v_gene: TRBV7-2
CDR3aa: CASSVGGTLTDTQYF

abundance: many
j_gene: TRBJ2-1
v_gene: TRBV12-3/TRBV12-4
CDR3aa: CASREYNEQFF

abundance: few
j_gene: TRBJ2-1
v_gene: TRBV18
CDR3aa: CASSPQLAGGDNEQFF

abundance: few
j_gene: TRBJ2-5
v_gene: TRBV29-1
CDR3aa: CSVEHRGQPEETQYF

abundance: few
j_gene: TRBJ2-5
v_gene: TRBV2
CDR3aa: CASGRGYGETQYF

abundance: -
j_gene: TRBJ2-2
v_gene: TRBV6-1
CDR3aa: CASSPLGQGVGNTGELFF

abundance: few
j_gene: TRBJ2-1
v_gene: TRBV20-1
CDR3aa: CSPPVPRGANEQFF

abundance: -
j_gene: TRBJ1-6
v_gene: TRBV20-1
CDR3aa: CSARGNLDSPLHF

abundance: few
j_gene: TRBJ1-2
v_gene: TRBV25-1
CDR3aa: CASSEISQGYHGYTF

abundance: -
j_gene: TRBJ1-2
v_gene: TRBV6-1
CDR3aa: CASREQGPDGYTF

abundance: few
j_gene: TRBJ2-7
v_gene: TRBV7-8
CDR3aa: CASTSGTGRSEQYF

abundance: few
j_gene: TRBJ2-7
v_gene: TRBV20-1
CDR3aa: CSAGRTGSSYEQYF

abundance: once
j_gene: TRBJ1-3
v_gene: TRBV7-2
CDR3aa: CASSLANAGNTIYF

abundance: few
j_gene: TRBJ2-5
v_gene: TRBV9
CDR3aa: CAHLRAETQYF

abundance: -
j_gene: TRBJ2-7
v_gene: TRBV10-3
CDR3aa: CASGELAGSYEQYF

abundance: few
j_gene: TRBJ2-7
v_gene: TRBV7-3
CDR3aa: CASSLSSPERYEQYF

abundance: -
j_gene: TRBJ2-7
v_gene: TRBV20-1
CDR3aa: CSASTPYSYEQYF

abundance: few
j_gene: TRBJ1-5
v_gene: TRBV6-5
CDR3aa: CASSYQGSGQPQHF

abundance: few
j_gene: TRBJ1-3
v_gene: TRBV12-3/TRBV12-4
CDR3aa: CASNRGTAGNTIYF

abundance: -
j_gene: TRBJ2-1
v_gene: TRBV29-1
CDR3aa: CSVAQGVDNEQFF

abundance: -
j_gene: TRBJ2-5
v_gene: TRBV7-9
CDR3aa: CASSLAPRLLAETQYF

abundance: many
j_gene: TRBJ2-1
v_gene: TRBV6-1
CDR3aa: CASSPDRGGYNEQFF

abundance: -
j_gene: TRBJ2-1
v_gene: TRBV28
CDR3aa: CASSLPLAGVNEQFF

abundance: few
j_gene: TRBJ2-2
v_gene: TRBV20-1
CDR3aa: CSARHARGGGSAGELFF

abundance: many
j_gene: TRBJ1-1
v_gene: TRBV5-1
CDR3aa: CASRLGGENTEAFF

abundance: -
j_gene: TRBJ2-2
v_gene: TRBV9
CDR3aa: CASSVEPGANTGELFF

abundance: few
j_gene: TRBJ1-2
v_gene: TRBV6-1
CDR3aa: CASREGYRGPNYGYTF